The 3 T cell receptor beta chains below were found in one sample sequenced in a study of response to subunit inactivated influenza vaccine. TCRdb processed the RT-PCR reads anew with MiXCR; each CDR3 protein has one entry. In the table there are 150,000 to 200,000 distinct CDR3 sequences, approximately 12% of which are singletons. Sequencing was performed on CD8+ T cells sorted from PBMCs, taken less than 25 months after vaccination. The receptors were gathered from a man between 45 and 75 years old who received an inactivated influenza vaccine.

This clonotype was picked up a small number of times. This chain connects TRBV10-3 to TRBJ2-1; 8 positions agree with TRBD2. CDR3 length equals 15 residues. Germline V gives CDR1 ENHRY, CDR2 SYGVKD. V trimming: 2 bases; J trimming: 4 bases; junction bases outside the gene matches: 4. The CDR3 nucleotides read TGTGCCATCAGTGAGATGACTAGCGCGTACAATGAGCAGTTCTTC. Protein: CAISEMTSAYNEQFF.

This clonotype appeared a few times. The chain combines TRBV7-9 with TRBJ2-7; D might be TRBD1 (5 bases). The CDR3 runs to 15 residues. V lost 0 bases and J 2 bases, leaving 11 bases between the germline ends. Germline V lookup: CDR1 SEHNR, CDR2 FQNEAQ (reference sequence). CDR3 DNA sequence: TGTGCCAGCAGCTTAGCGGGGCAGCCAACCTACGAGCAGTACTTC. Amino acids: CASSLAGQPTYEQYF. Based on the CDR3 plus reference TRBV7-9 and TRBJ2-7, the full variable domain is DTGVSQNPRHKITKRGQNVTFRCDPISEHNRLYWYRQTLGQGPEFLTYFQNEAQLEKSRLLSDRFSAERPKGSFSTLEIQRTEQGDSAMYLCASSLAGQPTYEQYFGPGTRLTVT.

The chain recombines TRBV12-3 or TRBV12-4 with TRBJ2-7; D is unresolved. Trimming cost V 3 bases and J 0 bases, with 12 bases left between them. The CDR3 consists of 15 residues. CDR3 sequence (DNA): TGTGCCAGCAGTTTTGGCGGCGGTGGCTCCTACGAGCAGTACTTC. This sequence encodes CASSFGGGGSYEQYF.